This T cell receptor (beta chain) was captured in a study of T cell changes during pregnancy in multiple sclerosis. The method was immunoSEQ multiplex PCR; TCRdb's version includes in-frame clones alone and lacks a portion of them. Of around 56,000 clones detected, 70% to 90% appear once; the ten largest clones hold 0.35% to 0.45%. Germline-derived CDR1 and CDR2 are ENHRY and SYGVKD. This CDR3 has 16 amino acids. V dropped 2 bases and J dropped 7 bases, with 17 bases sitting between them. This clone appeared a single time. The chain uses TRBV10-3 and TRBJ1-4; D possibly corresponds to TRBD1 (6 bases). The clonotype originates from a female donor with multiple sclerosis, enrolled in a pregnancy study. The sequenced sample was CD4+ T cells from peripheral blood mononuclear cells, obtained in the third trimester of pregnancy. CDR3 coding DNA: TGTGCCATCAGTGAGACCAGACAGGACGGTAGTGAAAAACTGTTTTTT. This sequence encodes CAISETRQDGSEKLFF.